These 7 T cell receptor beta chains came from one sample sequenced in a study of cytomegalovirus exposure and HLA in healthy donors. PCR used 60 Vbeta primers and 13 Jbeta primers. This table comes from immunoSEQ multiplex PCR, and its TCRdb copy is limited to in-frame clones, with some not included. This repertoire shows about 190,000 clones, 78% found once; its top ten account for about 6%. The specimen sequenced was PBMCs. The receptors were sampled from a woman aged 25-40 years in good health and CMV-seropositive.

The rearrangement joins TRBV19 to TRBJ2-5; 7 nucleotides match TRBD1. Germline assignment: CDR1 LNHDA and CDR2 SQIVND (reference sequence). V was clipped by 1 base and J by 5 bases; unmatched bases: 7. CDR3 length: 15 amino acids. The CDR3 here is CASSIGRGQLETQYF. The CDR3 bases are TGTGCCAGTAGTATAGGACGGGGACAGTTGGAGACCCAGTACTTC.

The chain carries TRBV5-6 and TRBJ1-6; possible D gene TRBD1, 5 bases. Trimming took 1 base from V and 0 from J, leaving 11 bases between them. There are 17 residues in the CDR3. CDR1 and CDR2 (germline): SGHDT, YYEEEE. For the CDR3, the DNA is TGTGCCAGCAGCTTGACAGGTATAAGCTCCTATAATTCACCCCTCCACTTT. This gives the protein CASSLTGISSYNSPLHF.

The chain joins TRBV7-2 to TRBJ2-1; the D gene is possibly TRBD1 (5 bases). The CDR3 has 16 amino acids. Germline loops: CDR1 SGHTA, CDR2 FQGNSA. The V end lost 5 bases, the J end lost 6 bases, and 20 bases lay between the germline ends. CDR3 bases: TGTGCCAGCAGCCCACGACAGCCAACGTGGACCAATGAGCAGTTCTTC. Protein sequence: CASSPRQPTWTNEQFF.

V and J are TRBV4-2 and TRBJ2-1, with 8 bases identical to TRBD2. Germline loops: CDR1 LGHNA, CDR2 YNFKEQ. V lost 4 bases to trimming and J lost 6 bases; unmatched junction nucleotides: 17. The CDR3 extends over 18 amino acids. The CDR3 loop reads CASSPTGSGRGLGNEQFF. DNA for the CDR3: TGTGCCAGCAGCCCCACGGGCAGCGGGAGAGGTCTCGGCAATGAGCAGTTCTTC.

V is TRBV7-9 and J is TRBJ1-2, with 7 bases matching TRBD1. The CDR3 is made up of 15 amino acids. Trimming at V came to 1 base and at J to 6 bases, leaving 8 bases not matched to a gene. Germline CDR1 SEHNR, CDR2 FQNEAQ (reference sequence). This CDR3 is CASSLERQGVNGYTF. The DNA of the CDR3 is TGTGCCAGCAGCTTAGAGAGACAGGGAGTGAATGGCTACACCTTC.

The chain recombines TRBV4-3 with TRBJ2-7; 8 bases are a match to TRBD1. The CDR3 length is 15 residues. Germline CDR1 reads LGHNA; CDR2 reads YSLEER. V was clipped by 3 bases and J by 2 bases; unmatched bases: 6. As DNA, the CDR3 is TGCGCCAGCAGCCACGGTGGACAGGGCACCTACGAGCAGTACTTC. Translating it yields CASSHGGQGTYEQYF.

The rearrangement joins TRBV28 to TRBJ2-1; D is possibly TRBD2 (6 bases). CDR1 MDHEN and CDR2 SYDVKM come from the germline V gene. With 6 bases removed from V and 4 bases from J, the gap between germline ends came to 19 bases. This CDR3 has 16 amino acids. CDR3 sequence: CASSPGNRGGYNEQFF. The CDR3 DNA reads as TGTGCCAGCAGCCCCGGTAATAGGGGAGGATACAATGAGCAGTTCTTC. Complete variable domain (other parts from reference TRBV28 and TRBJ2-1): DVKVTQSSRYLVKRTGEKVFLECVQDMDHENMFWYRQDPGLGLRLIYFSYDVKMKEKGDIPEGYSVSREKKERFSLILESASTNQTSMYLCASSPGNRGGYNEQFFGPGTRLTVL.